Listed here are 26 T cell receptor beta chains from one sample, sequenced in a study of shared clonotypes between healthy human individuals. Produced via immunoSEQ multiplex PCR; TCRdb's table is partial and in-frame only. The data hold 2 million to 2.5 million clones, with 85% to 95% observed a single time. Sequenced material: naive CD4+ T cells from PBMCs. Subset specified: CD45RA+ positively selected. The receptors shown here come from a young man in good health. Some clones in this sample may be carry-over from other donors' samples.

The chain joins TRBV5-1 to TRBJ2-7; D remains ambiguous. Germline V gene sequence: CDR1 SGHRS, CDR2 YFSETQ. The CDR3 extends over 13 amino acids. V lost 5 bases to trimming and J lost 0 bases, with 9 bases between them. This CDR3 reads CASRSVNSYEQYF. CDR3 nucleotides: TGCGCCAGCAGGAGCGTGAACTCCTACGAGCAGTACTTC.

The chain couples TRBV20-1 to TRBJ2-7, with D unclear. The CDR3 runs to 11 residues. The V gene's germline CDR1 is DFQATT and CDR2 SNEGSKA (reference sequence). The ends were cut back, 6 bases at V and 5 bases at J, with 11 bases in the middle. The CDR3 region has the DNA TGCAGTGCCCGCGAGTTCAACGAGCAGTACTTC. Translated: CSAREFNEQYF.

The rearrangement uses TRBV28 and TRBJ1-2; 8 bases agree with TRBD1. Germline CDR1 is MDHEN and CDR2 is SYDVKM. This CDR3 comprises 16 residues. V trimming: 2 bases; J trimming: 4 bases; junction bases outside the gene matches: 9. DNA of the CDR3: TGTGCCAGCAGTTTACCCCCTCAGGGGGCAAGCTATGGCTACACCTTC. It encodes CASSLPPQGASYGYTF.

The rearrangement uses TRBV29-1 and TRBJ2-6, with unresolved D. The germline V and J ends were trimmed by 1 base and 8 bases, with 9 bases remaining between them. The CDR3 sequence is 13 residues long. CDR1 and CDR2 (germline): SQVTM, ANQGSEA. The CDR3 sequence: CSVEVSASNVLTF. For the CDR3, the DNA is TGCAGCGTTGAAGTCTCAGCGTCCAACGTCCTGACTTTC.

CDR3: CAISARTGGSDYGYTF. The CDR3 DNA is TGTGCCATCAGCGCCAGGACAGGGGGTAGTGACTATGGCTACACCTTC. J is TRBJ1-2 and V is TRBV10-3; the match to TRBD1 covers 10 bases. Looked up from germline, CDR1 is ENHRY and CDR2 is SYGVKD. V trimming: 6 bases; J trimming: 3 bases; junction bases outside the gene matches: 10. The CDR3 loop spans 16 amino acids.

This clone was counted once. This rearrangement joins TRBV7-2 to TRBJ2-1, with D unresolved. This CDR3 region has 15 residues. Germline V lookup: CDR1 SGHTA, CDR2 FQGNSA. Trimming left V 8 bases short and J 0 bases short, with 14 bases between. CDR3 sequence reads: CASAPMASSYNEQFF. The CDR3 DNA sequence: TGTGCCAGCGCCCCAATGGCTAGCTCCTACAATGAGCAGTTCTTC.

This chain connects TRBV27 to TRBJ1-2, with D hard to call. Trimming pared 4 bases from V and 2 bases from J, leaving 14 bases between. This CDR3 is built from 15 residues. Germline V gives CDR1 MNHEY, CDR2 SMNVEV (reference sequence). CDR3 bases: TGTGCCAGCAGTTCTAGGGCGCGGAGGAACTATGGCTACACCTTC. Amino acids: CASSSRARRNYGYTF.

The V gene is TRBV28, the J gene TRBJ2-4, with D perhaps matching TRBD2 (7 bases). Trimming left V 6 bases short and J 1 base short, with 10 bases between. This CDR3 spans 14 amino acids. CDR1 MDHEN and CDR2 SYDVKM come from the germline V gene. The CDR3, as DNA: TGTGCCAGCAGGAAGGGGGGGGCCAAAAACATTCAGTACTTC. Translation gives CASRKGGAKNIQYF.

This chain connects TRBV2 to TRBJ2-3; 9 nucleotides agree with TRBD2. Germline CDR1 SNHLY, CDR2 FYNNEI. With V trimmed by 8 bases and J by 3 bases, 9 bases remained unmatched. The CDR3 contains 15 residues. This chain's CDR3 is CASRPREGRTDTQYF. In nucleotides, the CDR3 is TGTGCCAGCCGACCGCGGGAGGGCCGTACAGATACGCAGTATTTT.

This clone has just one count. The V call is TRBV7-3, the J call TRBJ2-1; 7 positions agree with TRBD2. V dropped 3 bases and J dropped 6; count of bases not matched to a gene: 8. Germline V CDR1 and CDR2: SGHTA, FQGTGA. The CDR3 is 15 amino acids. The CDR3 sequence is CASSLASGEFNEQFF. CDR3 in DNA: TGTGCCAGCAGCTTGGCTAGCGGAGAATTCAATGAGCAGTTCTTC.

The chain couples TRBV15 to TRBJ2-6; D might be TRBD1 or TRBD2, each matching 6 bases. Between the trimmed V and J ends, which lost 2 bases and 0 bases, there was a span of 17 bases. The CDR3 sequence is 19 residues long. From germline, CDR1 is LNHNV and CDR2 YYDKDF (reference sequence). The CDR3 coding sequence is TGTGCCACCAGCAGAAGCCCCGCCGGGGGCATCTCTGGGGCCAACGTCCTGACTTTC. Its protein is CATSRSPAGGISGANVLTF. The complete variable domain, with remaining parts taken from reference TRBV15 and TRBJ2-6, reads DAMVIQNPRYQVTQFGKPVTLSCSQTLNHNVMYWYQQKSSQAPKLLFHYYDKDFNNEADTPDNFQSRRPNTSFCFLDIRSPGLGDTAMYLCATSRSPAGGISGANVLTFGAGSRLTVL.

The chain has TRBV19 and TRBJ2-7, with a possible D match to TRBD2 (7 bases). Between the trimmed V and J ends, which lost 7 bases and 7 bases, there was a span of 17 bases. The CDR3 extends over 13 amino acids. CDR1 LNHDA and CDR2 SQIVND come from the germline V gene (reference sequence). CDR3 in amino acids: CASTRGALGEQYF. The CDR3 DNA follows: TGTGCCAGTACCCGGGGGGCCCTAGGGGAGCAGTACTTC. The variable domain in full, with the rest retrieved from reference TRBV19 and TRBJ2-7, is DGGITQSPKYLFRKEGQNVTLSCEQNLNHDAMYWYRQDPGQGLRLIYYSQIVNDFQKGDIAEGYSVSREKKESFPLTVTSAQKNPTAFYLCASTRGALGEQYFGPGTRLTVT.

V gene TRBV10-1 combines with J gene TRBJ2-2; no firm D call. Germline V gene lookup returns CDR1 WNHNN and CDR2 SYGVQD (reference sequence). V lost 4 bases, J lost 5 bases, and 14 bases lay in between. CDR3 length equals 15 residues. The CDR3 loop is CASSASKGDTGELFF. The CDR3 DNA is TGCGCCAGCAGTGCGAGTAAGGGCGATACCGGGGAGCTGTTTTTT.

V and J are TRBV6-4 and TRBJ1-2; D perhaps matches TRBD1 (5 bases). Germline CDR1 and CDR2: MRHNA and SNTAGT. This CDR3 has 14 amino acids. V was trimmed by 0 bases and J by 5 bases, leaving 10 bases between them. Written as DNA, the CDR3 is TGTGCCAGCAGTGACTCGGCAGGGCTTTATGGCTACACCTTC. Translated, it gives CASSDSAGLYGYTF.

V gene TRBV5-1 combines with J gene TRBJ1-1, with TRBD1 matching 9 bases. J was trimmed by 0 bases and V by 4 bases; bases with no gene match: 7. The CDR3 runs 16 residues. From germline, CDR1 is SGHRS and CDR2 YFSETQ. CDR3 loop: CASSAGDRAVNTEAFF. In nucleotides, the CDR3 is TGCGCCAGCAGCGCCGGGGACAGGGCTGTGAACACTGAAGCTTTCTTT.

This chain joins TRBV19 and TRBJ2-7; unclear D gene. This CDR3 has 13 residues. CDR1 is LNHDA and CDR2 is SQIVND in the germline V gene (reference sequence). V was clipped by 3 bases and J by 1 base, with 7 bases between them. CDR3 sequence: CASSIASSYEQYF. The CDR3 nucleotides are TGTGCCAGTAGTATTGCGTCTTCCTACGAGCAGTACTTC.

V usage is TRBV2 and J usage is TRBJ1-1, with unresolved D. Germline V lookup: CDR1 SNHLY, CDR2 FYNNEI. The CDR3 spans 13 residues. V lost 7 bases and J lost 11, with 20 bases in between. The CDR3 nucleotides are TGTGCCAGCAAGACCACGGCTGGTACTTATGCTTTCTTT. Its protein product is CASKTTAGTYAFF.

In its sample, this clone was seen once. V usage is TRBV19 and J usage is TRBJ1-4; D unclear. V dropped 4 bases and J dropped 7 bases, with 19 bases sitting between them. The CDR3 length is 16 residues. Germline CDR1 reads LNHDA; CDR2 reads SQIVND (reference sequence). CDR3 DNA: TGTGCCAGTAGTAGGGCTGGGGAGACGGCGGGTGAAAAACTGTTTTTT. It yields the protein CASSRAGETAGEKLFF.

In this sample, this clone turned up once. The gene calls are TRBV28 and TRBJ2-7; 9 bases agree with TRBD2. V lost 7 bases, J lost 2 bases, and 9 bases stayed unmatched. CDR1 is MDHEN, CDR2 SYDVKM, per germline. The CDR3 is 15 residues long. DNA for the CDR3: TGTGCCAGCAAAACCTCGGGCGGGAGGGCCTACGAGCAGTACTTC. Translated, it gives CASKTSGGRAYEQYF.

The CDR3 coding sequence is TGTGCCAGCAGCTTAAATAACAGGGGACCAAACTATGGCTACACCTTC. It is translated as CASSLNNRGPNYGYTF. The chain uses TRBV7-9 and TRBJ1-2; 7 bases match TRBD1. Trimming removed 2 bases from V and 2 bases from J; junction bases left unmatched: 8. CDR3 size: 16 residues. Germline assignment: CDR1 SEHNR and CDR2 FQNEAQ (reference sequence).

J is TRBJ1-6 and V is TRBV29-1; the D gene is possibly TRBD1 (6 bases). Per the germline V gene, CDR1 is SQVTM and CDR2 is ANQGSEA. V was cut by 6 bases and J by 9 bases, with 15 bases left in between. The CDR3 covers 13 residues. The CDR3 here is CSVATGQGSPLHF. The CDR3 DNA reads TGCAGCGTCGCCACAGGGCAGGGTTCACCCCTCCACTTT.

V usage is TRBV5-4 and J usage is TRBJ2-2; TRBD1 matches at 9 bases. CDR1 is SGHNT, CDR2 YYREEE, per germline (reference sequence). The CDR3 length is 15 residues. Trimming at V came to 5 bases and at J to 5 bases, leaving 7 bases not matched to a gene. For the CDR3, the DNA is TGTGCCAGCAGTCCCACAGGGGGCCGTACCGGGGAGCTGTTTTTT. This sequence encodes CASSPTGGRTGELFF.

The J gene is TRBJ2-1, the V gene TRBV5-8; possible D gene TRBD2, 5 bases. V dropped 4 bases and J dropped 1 base, with 21 bases sitting between them. CDR1 is SGHTS and CDR2 is YDEGEE in the germline V gene. The CDR3 consists of 18 residues. The CDR3 spells CASSPRTGVGRSYNEQFF. Here the CDR3 DNA reads TGTGCCAGCAGCCCCCGGACTGGGGTCGGCCGATCCTACAATGAGCAGTTCTTC. The full variable domain, in which reference TRBV5-8 and TRBJ2-1 provide the parts outside the CDR3, is EAGVTQSPTHLIKTRGQQATLRCSPISGHTSVYWYQQALGLGLQFLLWYDEGEERNRGNFPPRFSGRQFPNYSSELNVNALELEDSALYLCASSPRTGVGRSYNEQFFGPGTRLTVL.

The V gene is TRBV11-2, the J gene TRBJ1-5; 11 nucleotides line up with TRBD1. Germline lookup yields CDR1 SGHAT and CDR2 FQNNGV. The CDR3 has 16 residues. Germline trimming cut 5 bases from V and 7 bases from J; bases unmatched to any gene: 10. The CDR3 sequence is CASSRRGQGVLQPQHF. The DNA for the CDR3 is TGTGCCAGCAGCCGGAGGGGACAGGGGGTGCTGCAGCCCCAGCATTTT.

The rearrangement uses TRBV19 and TRBJ1-1; D ambiguous. V was shortened by 4 bases and J by 2 bases, with 8 bases between the two germline ends. This CDR3 has 13 residues. The germline V gene encodes CDR1 LNHDA and CDR2 SQIVND (reference sequence). CDR3 DNA: TGTGCCAGTAGTACCTCACTAAACACTGAAGCTTTCTTT. It specifies CASSTSLNTEAFF.

The rearrangement uses TRBV9 and TRBJ1-2, with D perhaps TRBD1 (5 bases). Germline lookup yields CDR1 SGDLS and CDR2 YYNGEE. V was shortened by 4 bases and J by 3 bases, with 13 bases between the two germline ends. This CDR3 has 14 residues. The CDR3 DNA reads as TGTGCCAGCAGCCCAGAGGGGTCCTACTATGGCTACACCTTC. It encodes CASSPEGSYYGYTF.